Each of the 29 T cell receptor beta chains below was sequenced from the same sample in a study of blood T cell repertoires in COVID-19. Here immunoSEQ multiplex PCR was the method, and the copy in TCRdb shows in-frame clones only, minus some. Of around 150,000 clones in the sample, roughly 90% were seen once. Sequencing was done on a sample of peripheral blood. Receptor source: a man younger than 45 with COVID-19, enrolled during active disease.

The J gene is TRBJ2-7, the V gene TRBV5-1; 11 nucleotides agree with TRBD2. Trimming removed 6 bases from V and 0 bases from J; junction bases left unmatched: 5. Germline loops: CDR1 SGHRS, CDR2 YFSETQ. The CDR3 sequence is 15 residues long. Written as DNA, the CDR3 is TGCGCCAGCACGACTGGACTAGCGGGCTCCTACGAGCAGTACTTC. Its translation is CASTTGLAGSYEQYF.

The chain is built from TRBV7-9 and TRBJ2-3; TRBD1 matches 12 bases. The CDR3 is 16 amino acids. The germline CDR1 and CDR2 sequences are SEHNR and FQNEAQ (reference sequence). With 5 bases clipped from V and 5 bases from J, the junction kept 8 bases outside the gene matches. The CDR3 region has the DNA TGTGCCAGCAGCGCTCGGGACAGGGGGCAGGGAGATACGCAGTATTTT. Its translation: CASSARDRGQGDTQYF.

The chain recombines TRBV12-5 with TRBJ1-1; D perhaps matches TRBD1 (5 bases). This CDR3 has 14 residues. Germline assignment: CDR1 LGHNT and CDR2 FRNRAP. Between the trimmed V and J ends, which lost 6 bases and 0 bases, there was a span of 11 bases. DNA of the CDR3: TGTGCTAGTGGGCTGACAGCCATGAACACTGAAGCTTTCTTT. Translation gives CASGLTAMNTEAFF.

V is TRBV19 and J is TRBJ1-5; 8 bases line up with TRBD1. Germline CDR1 is LNHDA and CDR2 is SQIVND (reference sequence). The CDR3 runs 17 residues. The V gene end was trimmed by 5 bases and the J gene end by 1 base; junction bases not matched to a gene: 10. In DNA, the CDR3 is TGTGCCAGTAGTGACGACAGGGGCACGGGGAGCAATCAGCCCCAGCATTTT. Its translation: CASSDDRGTGSNQPQHF. Based on the CDR3 plus reference TRBV19 and TRBJ1-5, the full variable domain is DGGITQSPKYLFRKEGQNVTLSCEQNLNHDAMYWYRQDPGQGLRLIYYSQIVNDFQKGDIAEGYSVSREKKESFPLTVTSAQKNPTAFYLCASSDDRGTGSNQPQHFGDGTRLSIL.

This chain uses TRBV19 with TRBJ2-7; the D gene is possibly TRBD1 (5 bases). The V gene's germline CDR1 is LNHDA and CDR2 SQIVND (reference sequence). There are 13 residues in the CDR3. The V gene lost 3 bases and the J gene lost 2 bases, with 8 bases spanning the gap. CDR3 residues: CASSILDTYEQYF. For the CDR3, the DNA is TGTGCCAGTAGTATCCTGGACACCTACGAGCAGTACTTC.

V usage is TRBV3-1 (or the pseudogene TRBV3-2) and J usage is TRBJ2-3; 7 bases are shared with TRBD1. This CDR3 is 14 amino acids long. V lost 1 base, J lost 5 bases, and 3 bases stayed unmatched. Germline loops: CDR1 LGHDT, CDR2 YNNKEL (reference sequence). The chain's CDR3 is CASSQGRTGDTQYF. In DNA form, the CDR3 reads TGTGCCAGCAGCCAAGGAAGGACAGGAGATACGCAGTATTTT.

This clone came up a few times. This chain joins TRBV6-2 or TRBV6-3 and TRBJ2-1; D remains unclear. V dropped 5 bases and J dropped 5 bases, with 4 bases sitting between them. Germline V gene sequence: CDR1 MNHEY, CDR2 SVGEGT. The CDR3 length is 11 residues. The CDR3 spells CASSDNNEQFF. The CDR3 nucleotides are TGTGCCAGCAGTGACAACAATGAGCAGTTCTTC.

This sequence joins TRBV25-1 and TRBJ2-5; TRBD2 is a possible D gene (5 bases). CDR1 and CDR2 (germline): MGHDK, SYGVNS. Trimming shortened V by 4 bases and J by 8 bases, and 11 bases separated the two germline ends. The CDR3 is 12 amino acids. This CDR3 is CASSVGEGTQYF. The DNA for the CDR3 is TGTGCCAGCAGTGTAGGCGAGGGCACCCAGTACTTC.

The V call is TRBV7-2, the J call TRBJ2-1; 10 positions agree with TRBD2. Germline loops: CDR1 SGHTA, CDR2 FQGNSA. J gave up 10 bases and V 3 bases, and 6 bases lay outside the gene matches. The CDR3 has 14 amino acids. The CDR3 bases are TGTGCCAGCAGCTTTGAGCGGGGGGGGGAAGAGCAGTTCTTC. It codes for CASSFERGGEEQFF.

The CDR3 reads CAISEKAGGPSDTQYF. The CDR3 DNA sequence: TGTGCCATCAGTGAGAAGGCGGGGGGGCCTTCAGATACGCAGTATTTT. J is TRBJ2-3 and V is TRBV10-3; 9 nucleotides match TRBD2. Trimming took 2 bases from V and 4 from J; bases not matched to a gene: 7. Germline CDR1 reads ENHRY; CDR2 reads SYGVKD. CDR3 size: 16 residues.

The rearrangement links TRBV27 to TRBJ2-7; 8 bases map to TRBD1. V was pared by 1 base and J by 6 bases, with 14 bases of the junction left unmatched. In germline, CDR1 is MNHEY, CDR2 SMNVEV (reference sequence). The CDR3 length is 17 residues. This CDR3 reads CASSLLWGEQGVGEQYF. The CDR3 DNA reads TGTGCCAGCAGTTTATTATGGGGGGAACAGGGGGTAGGCGAGCAGTACTTC.

The V and J genes are TRBV28 and TRBJ1-2, with TRBD1 matching over 9 bases. CDR1 and CDR2 from the germline V gene are MDHEN and SYDVKM. CDR3 length: 15 residues. V gave up 5 bases and J gave up 2 bases; unmatched junction bases: 6. Here the CDR3 reads CASSLLGTGNYGYTF. DNA of the CDR3: TGTGCCAGCAGTCTTTTAGGGACAGGGAACTATGGCTACACCTTC.

In DNA, the CDR3 is TGTGCCAGCAGCCAAGATAGTCCCTTCTATGGCTACACCTTC. Residues: CASSQDSPFYGYTF. The rearrangement joins TRBV3-1 (or the pseudogene TRBV3-2) to TRBJ1-2, with D hard to call. This CDR3 region has 14 residues. With 0 bases removed from V and 4 bases from J, the gap between germline ends came to 9 bases. The germline CDR1 and CDR2 sequences are LGHDT and YNNKEL (reference sequence).

The chain uses TRBV12-3 or TRBV12-4 and TRBJ1-2; D is undetermined. The CDR3 covers 13 residues. Trimming shortened V by 3 bases and J by 4 bases, and 9 bases separated the two germline ends. CDR3 amino acids: CASSLAVVYGYTF. CDR3 DNA: TGTGCCAGCAGTTTGGCAGTGGTCTATGGCTACACCTTC.

V and J are TRBV7-8 and TRBJ1-4; 7 positions match TRBD1. Germline CDR1 and CDR2: SGHVS and FQNEAQ. Trimming took 8 bases from V and 5 from J; bases not matched to a gene: 5. This CDR3 spans 13 amino acids. CDR3 in DNA: TGTGCCAGCCAAGCCAGGGGGAATGAAAAACTGTTTTTT. Translated, it gives CASQARGNEKLFF.

The V gene is TRBV7-8, the J gene TRBJ2-1; 11 bases map to TRBD2. The CDR3 is made up of 17 amino acids. V lost 5 bases, J lost 9 bases, and 15 bases stayed unmatched. CDR1 SGHVS and CDR2 FQNEAQ come from the germline V gene. CDR3 residues: CASSLAPTSGDLREQFF. For the CDR3, the DNA is TGTGCCAGCAGCCTGGCCCCGACTAGCGGGGATTTACGTGAGCAGTTCTTC.

The chain uses TRBV7-2 and TRBJ2-1; D remains unclear. Trimming stripped 1 base from V and 0 bases from J, with 13 bases between. From germline, CDR1 is SGHTA and CDR2 FQGNSA. The CDR3 runs to 17 residues. CDR3 residues: CASSLVTLRSSYNEQFF. The CDR3 DNA reads as TGTGCCAGCAGCTTAGTCACTCTTAGGAGCTCCTACAATGAGCAGTTCTTC.

V and J are TRBV4-3 and TRBJ1-3; weak D call: TRBD1 (5 bases). Germline values: CDR1 LGHNA, CDR2 YSLEER. Trimming removed 4 bases at V and 4 bases at J, with 14 bases between. This CDR3 contains 15 residues. The CDR3 loop is CASSPGRGSGNTIYF. In nucleotides, the CDR3 is TGCGCCAGCAGCCCGGGGAGGGGTTCCGGAAACACCATATATTTT.

The chain couples TRBV11-2 to TRBJ1-4, with TRBD1 matching over 8 bases. The CDR3 is 14 amino acids. The V segment lost 5 bases and the J segment 5 bases; nucleotides outside the gene matches: 4. Germline-derived CDR1 and CDR2 are SGHAT and FQNNGV. Written as DNA, the CDR3 is TGTGCCAGCAGCCCTCGGGACAGGAATGAAAAACTGTTTTTT. Protein: CASSPRDRNEKLFF.

This clone was seen only a few times. The chain has TRBV4-3 and TRBJ1-5, with D uncertain. V gave up 0 bases and J gave up 6 bases, with 12 bases separating them. This CDR3 region has 15 residues. From germline, CDR1 is LGHNA and CDR2 YSLEER. CDR3 nucleotides: TGCGCCAGCAGCCAAGACGAGGGTGTAAGTCAGCCCCAGCATTTT. It specifies CASSQDEGVSQPQHF.

The chain carries TRBV5-4 and TRBJ2-5; tentatively, D is TRBD2 (6 bases). The CDR3 has 13 residues. Germline V gene lookup returns CDR1 SGHNT and CDR2 YYREEE (reference sequence). Between the trimmed V and J ends, which lost 0 bases and 5 bases, there was a span of 8 bases. Written as DNA, the CDR3 is TGTGCCAGCAGCTTGGCTGGGGGGGAGACCCAGTACTTC. Translation: CASSLAGGETQYF.

The chain combines TRBV29-1 with TRBJ2-1; 9 nucleotides match TRBD2. Germline V gene data show CDR1 as SQVTM and CDR2 as ANQGSEA. Germline trimming cut 1 base from V and 7 bases from J; bases unmatched to any gene: 5. This CDR3 spans 14 amino acids. In nucleotides, the CDR3 is TGCAGCGTTGAAGGGGGTAGCGGGAGAAATGAGCAGTTCTTC. Translated: CSVEGGSGRNEQFF.

The chain combines TRBV7-3 with TRBJ2-3; 10 bases agree with TRBD2. This CDR3 is 15 amino acids long. The V segment lost 5 bases and the J segment 6 bases; nucleotides outside the gene matches: 8. The germline gives CDR1 SGHTA, CDR2 FQGTGA. CDR3 protein: CASSHRLAGSDTQYF. The DNA for the CDR3 is TGTGCCAGCAGCCATAGACTAGCGGGTTCCGATACGCAGTATTTT.

The chain combines TRBV2 with TRBJ1-2; a weak D match, TRBD1 (5 bases). Trimming left V 7 bases short and J 3 bases short, with 12 bases between. This CDR3 spans 13 amino acids. Looked up from germline, CDR1 is SNHLY and CDR2 is FYNNEI. The CDR3 nucleotides are TGTGCCAGCACATCAGGGTTGGACTATGGCTACACCTTC. Translating it yields CASTSGLDYGYTF.

The rearrangement links TRBV4-1 to TRBJ2-7, with 8 bases that match TRBD1. Per the germline V gene, CDR1 is MGHRA and CDR2 is YSYEKL. The CDR3 length is 14 residues. The trim removed 1 base at V and 3 bases at J, leaving 2 bases unmatched. The DNA of the CDR3 is TGCGCCAGCAGCCAAGTACAGGGGGACTACGAGCAGTACTTC. Amino acid sequence: CASSQVQGDYEQYF.

The chain joins TRBV5-4 to TRBJ1-1, with a tentative D call TRBD1 (5 bases). Per the germline V gene, CDR1 is SGHNT and CDR2 is YYREEE (reference sequence). This CDR3 has 14 amino acids. Trimming took 6 bases from V and 7 from J, leaving 19 bases between them. CDR3 protein: CASTRNQGGIEAFF. DNA of the CDR3: TGTGCCAGCACTCGGAACCAGGGAGGAATTGAAGCTTTCTTT. The variable domain in full, completed from reference TRBV5-4 and TRBJ1-1, reads ETGVTQSPTHLIKTRGQQVTLRCSSQSGHNTVSWYQQALGQGPQFIFQYYREEENGRGNFPPRFSGLQFPNYSSELNVNALELDDSALYLCASTRNQGGIEAFFGQGTRLTVV.

This chain links TRBV4-3 with TRBJ2-7; 12 nucleotides agree with TRBD2. Trimming at V came to 0 bases and at J to 1 base, leaving 10 bases not matched to a gene. There are 19 residues in the CDR3. Looked up from germline, CDR1 is LGHNA and CDR2 is YSLEER. This CDR3 reads CASSQDSTSGSHESYEQYF. The CDR3 bases are TGCGCCAGCAGCCAAGATTCGACTAGCGGGAGTCATGAGTCCTACGAGCAGTACTTC.

The chain links TRBV4-3 to TRBJ1-2; 7 nucleotides match TRBD1. The CDR3 is made up of 17 amino acids. Trimming at V came to 0 bases and at J to 4 bases, leaving 11 bases not matched to a gene. From germline, CDR1 is LGHNA and CDR2 YSLEER. This CDR3 reads CASSQDRGDSPVYGYTF. The CDR3 DNA reads as TGCGCCAGCAGCCAAGATAGGGGGGACAGCCCAGTCTATGGCTACACCTTC.

V usage is TRBV6-5 and J usage is TRBJ2-2; tentative D call: TRBD2 (6 bases). V gave up 5 bases and J gave up 1 base, with 11 bases separating them. This CDR3 region has 15 residues. Germline V gene data show CDR1 as MNHEY and CDR2 as SVGAGI. The CDR3 protein is CASSPPGLNTGELFF. The CDR3 DNA reads TGTGCCAGCAGTCCGCCGGGACTGAACACCGGGGAGCTGTTTTTT.